This TCR beta chain originates from a study of cytomegalovirus exposure and HLA in healthy donors. 13 Jbeta primers and 60 Vbeta primers were used for the PCR. Here immunoSEQ multiplex PCR was the method, and the copy in TCRdb shows in-frame clones only, minus some. The sample shows approximately 150,000 clones, around four fifths of them seen only once. Regarding the study as a whole: The study labeled 150 or so TCR beta chains cytomegalovirus-associated. CMV serostatus was the only recorded immune exposure for donors. Data from an earlier analysis indicated that most TCR beta V segments were productive either about 87% or about 30% of the time.

V shed 5 bases and J shed 5 bases, with 13 bases lying between them. Looked up from germline, CDR1 is SEHNR and CDR2 is FQNEAQ (reference sequence). This CDR3 comprises 13 residues. Points on this clone: Its antigen is not identified.

The chain carries TRBV7-9 and TRBJ2-7; possibly TRBD1 for D (5 bases). This sequence originates from a woman aged 35 to 49 in good health and CMV-seronegative. The sample taken for sequencing was PBMCs. The CDR3 loop reads CASSEGQLNEQYF. DNA for the CDR3: TGTGCCAGCAGCGAAGGACAATTAAACGAGCAGTACTTC.